Each of the 19 T cell receptor beta chains below was sequenced from the same sample in a study of CD8 T cells in ankylosing spondylitis. One entry per CDR3 protein, called by TCRdb with MiXCR from the 5' RACE reads. The sample records approximately 150,000 distinct CDR3 sequences, under 45% being singletons. Sequencing was done on a sample of synovial fluid, either unsorted or a sorted T cell fraction (not recorded which). These receptors all stem from a male donor with ankylosing spondylitis.

This clonotype was counted only a few times. CDR3 sequence reads: CASSLAPRYTQYF. Written as DNA, the CDR3 is TGTGCCAGCAGTTTAGCCCCTAGGTACACGCAGTATTTT. The V and J genes are TRBV12-3 or TRBV12-4 and TRBJ2-3; D remains ambiguous. The length of the CDR3 is 13 residues. V gave up 0 bases and J gave up 9 bases, with 10 bases separating them.

The chain links TRBV5-1 to TRBJ2-1; a possible D gene is TRBD1 (5 bases). Trimming stripped 1 base from V and 6 bases from J, with 11 bases between. Per the germline V gene, CDR1 is SGHRS and CDR2 is YFSETQ. The CDR3 runs 14 residues. The CDR3 bases are TGCGCCAGCAGCTTGAGGGGCAGATCCAATGAGCAGTTCTTC. Protein product: CASSLRGRSNEQFF.

This clonotype has a handful of counts. This chain joins TRBV28 and TRBJ2-7, with a possible D match to TRBD2 (6 bases). The CDR3 extends over 16 amino acids. Trimming left V 3 bases short and J 0 bases short, with 15 bases between. CDR1 is MDHEN, CDR2 SYDVKM, per germline. The CDR3 loop reads CASSFLPGLGSYEQYF. As DNA, the CDR3 is TGTGCCAGCAGTTTCCTCCCGGGACTGGGCTCCTACGAGCAGTACTTC.

In this sample, this clonotype turned up a few times. This sequence joins TRBV4-1 and TRBJ2-2, with 7 bases matching TRBD1. The CDR3 runs 14 residues. V lost 4 bases and J lost 7; bases outside the gene matches: 6. Germline assignment: CDR1 MGHRA and CDR2 YSYEKL. In DNA form, the CDR3 reads TGCGCCAGCAGCCTCGGACAGGCCATCGGGGAGCTGTTTTTT. Translating it yields CASSLGQAIGELFF.

This clonotype was observed a handful of times. The rearrangement links TRBV20-1 to TRBJ1-5, with a weak D call TRBD1 (6 bases). With 3 bases removed from V and 0 bases from J, the gap between germline ends came to 9 bases. Germline V CDR1 and CDR2: DFQATT, SNEGSKA (reference sequence). This CDR3 spans 14 amino acids. Here the CDR3 reads CSASRTDSNQPQHF. The DNA for the CDR3 is TGCAGTGCTAGCCGGACAGATAGCAATCAGCCCCAGCATTTT.

The chain employs TRBV27 and TRBJ2-5, with TRBD1 matching 11 bases. The CDR3 extends over 15 amino acids. Germline trimming cut 6 bases from V and 4 bases from J; bases unmatched to any gene: 7. CDR1 and CDR2 from the germline V gene are MNHEY and SMNVEV (reference sequence). The chain's CDR3 is CASSRTGGFRETQYF. CDR3 in DNA: TGTGCCAGCAGCAGGACAGGGGGCTTTAGAGAGACCCAGTACTTC.

This clonotype was seen more than once but under ten times. The chain has TRBV29-1 and TRBJ2-1; D remains ambiguous. V lost 4 bases and J lost 5, with 9 bases in between. Germline CDR1 is SQVTM and CDR2 is ANQGSEA. The CDR3 has 12 amino acids. CDR3 region: CSVAPTNNEQFF. DNA of the CDR3: TGCAGCGTTGCCCCCACCAACAATGAGCAGTTCTTC.

The chain has TRBV5-1 and TRBJ2-1, with D perhaps TRBD1 (6 bases). The V end was cut by 7 bases, the J end by 5 bases, with 16 bases between. Germline V gives CDR1 SGHRS, CDR2 YFSETQ. The CDR3 loop spans 14 amino acids. CDR3 bases: TGCGCCAGCTCCCCCAGACAGGAACACAATGAGCAGTTCTTC. Its translation is CASSPRQEHNEQFF.

The gene calls are TRBV18 and TRBJ2-5; 8 bases map to TRBD2. The CDR3 sequence is 16 residues long. Germline V CDR1 and CDR2: KGHSH, LQKENI. V dropped 0 bases and J dropped 3; count of bases not matched to a gene: 6. In DNA, the CDR3 is TGTGCCAGCTCACCACCTTTTCAACTAGCGGAAGAGACCCAGTACTTC. It codes for CASSPPFQLAEETQYF.

The V and J genes are TRBV2 and TRBJ1-2; D is ambiguous. Trimming shortened V by 6 bases and J by 0 bases, and 11 bases separated the two germline ends. CDR3 length: 14 amino acids. Germline CDR1 and CDR2: SNHLY and FYNNEI. The CDR3 reads CASRHRDSNYGYTF. For the CDR3, the DNA is TGTGCCAGCAGACACAGAGACTCTAACTATGGCTACACCTTC.

This chain connects TRBV19 to TRBJ1-2, with D unresolved. The CDR3 has 13 amino acids. V lost 0 bases and J 4 bases, leaving 6 bases between the germline ends. Germline V lookup: CDR1 LNHDA, CDR2 SQIVND (reference sequence). CDR3 sequence: CASSIEGFYGYTF. The CDR3 nucleotides are TGTGCCAGTAGTATAGAAGGTTTCTATGGCTACACCTTC.

This clonotype was found a few times. This sequence joins TRBV5-1 and TRBJ1-2, with a weak D call TRBD1 (5 bases). Trimming shortened V by 0 bases and J by 12 bases, and 21 bases separated the two germline ends. The CDR3 has 15 residues. CDR1 is SGHRS and CDR2 is YFSETQ in the germline V gene. Written as DNA, the CDR3 is TGCGCCAGCAGCTTGGCCGGGGGGGGACTCCGGCTGGACACCTTC. Protein product: CASSLAGGGLRLDTF.

The chain employs TRBV10-2 and TRBJ1-2; D remains ambiguous. The CDR3 runs 16 residues. Germline CDR1 reads WSHSY; CDR2 reads SAAADI. V lost 0 bases, J lost 3 bases, and 14 bases lay in between. The CDR3: CASSESGSSLHYGYTF. The CDR3 DNA is TGCGCCAGCAGTGAGTCGGGGTCCTCCCTCCACTATGGCTACACCTTC.

V usage is TRBV20-1 and J usage is TRBJ1-5; D call uncertain. This CDR3 comprises 15 residues. V was trimmed by 3 bases and J by 0 bases, leaving 12 bases between them. Germline V gene data show CDR1 as DFQATT and CDR2 as SNEGSKA (reference sequence). CDR3: CSARKYAYSNQPQHF. The CDR3 nucleotides are TGCAGTGCTAGGAAGTACGCGTATAGCAATCAGCCCCAGCATTTT.

This clonotype occurred a few times. The chain has TRBV3-1 and TRBJ2-7, with 10 nucleotides matching TRBD1. The V gene end was trimmed by 3 bases and the J gene end by 0 bases; junction bases not matched to a gene: 17. The CDR3 runs 20 residues. CDR1 LGHDT and CDR2 YNNKEL come from the germline V gene (reference sequence). Here the CDR3 DNA reads TGTGCCAGCAGCCAGCCGGGACAGGGGACGGACTCCTTTACCTCCTACGAGCAGTACTTC. Translated: CASSQPGQGTDSFTSYEQYF.

V is TRBV6-1 and J is TRBJ2-7; 12 positions agree with TRBD2. V was pared by 5 bases and J by 7 bases, with 9 bases of the junction left unmatched. The germline gives CDR1 MNHNS, CDR2 SASEGT. The CDR3 extends over 15 amino acids. Written as DNA, the CDR3 is TGTGCCAGCAGTAGTCTAGCGGGGGGGGTCTGGGAGCAGTACTTC. Residues: CASSSLAGGVWEQYF.

J is TRBJ1-5 and V is TRBV10-3; 9 nucleotides agree with TRBD1. The J segment lost 0 bases and the V segment lost 1 base, leaving 13 bases of the junction unmatched. Germline-derived CDR1 and CDR2 are ENHRY and SYGVKD. CDR3 length: 20 amino acids. DNA for the CDR3: TGTGCCATCAGTGAGTACCCCGGGACAGGGACTTTTTATAGCAATCAGCCCCAGCATTTT. Translating gives CAISEYPGTGTFYSNQPQHF.

CDR3 nucleotides: TGTGCCACCAGTGATTGGACTAGCGGGGGTAGCACAGATACGCAGTATTTT. It codes for CATSDWTSGGSTDTQYF. This rearrangement joins TRBV24-1 to TRBJ2-3, with 13 bases fitting TRBD2. CDR3 size: 17 residues. Germline V lookup: CDR1 KGHDR, CDR2 SFDVKD. Unmatched junction bases numbered 1, after V lost 2 bases and J lost 0 bases.

The chain links TRBV4-2 to TRBJ1-5; D not resolved. The CDR3 is 14 amino acids. Germline CDR1 is LGHNA and CDR2 is YNFKEQ. The V end lost 5 bases, the J end lost 0 bases, and 8 bases lay between the germline ends. CDR3 nucleotides: TGTGCCAGCAGCTACTTCTTTAGCAATCAGCCCCAGCATTTT. It specifies CASSYFFSNQPQHF.